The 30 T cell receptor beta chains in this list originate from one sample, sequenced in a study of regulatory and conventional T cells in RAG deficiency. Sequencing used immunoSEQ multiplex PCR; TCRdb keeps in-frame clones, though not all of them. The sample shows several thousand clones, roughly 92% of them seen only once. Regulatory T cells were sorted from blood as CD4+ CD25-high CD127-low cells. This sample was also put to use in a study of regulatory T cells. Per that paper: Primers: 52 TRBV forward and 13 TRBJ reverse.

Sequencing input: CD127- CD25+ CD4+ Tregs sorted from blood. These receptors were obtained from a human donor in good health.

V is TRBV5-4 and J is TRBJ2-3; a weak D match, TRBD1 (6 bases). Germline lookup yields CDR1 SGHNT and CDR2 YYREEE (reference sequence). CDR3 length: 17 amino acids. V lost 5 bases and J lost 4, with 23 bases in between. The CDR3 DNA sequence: TGTGCCAGCAGTCACGGTCGATCAGGGGTGGGCGCAGATACGCAGTATTTT. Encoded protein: CASSHGRSGVGADTQYF. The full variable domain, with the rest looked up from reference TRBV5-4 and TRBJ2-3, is ETGVTQSPTHLIKTRGQQVTLRCSSQSGHNTVSWYQQALGQGPQFIFQYYREEENGRGNFPPRFSGLQFPNYSSELNVNALELDDSALYLCASSHGRSGVGADTQYFGPGTRLTVL.

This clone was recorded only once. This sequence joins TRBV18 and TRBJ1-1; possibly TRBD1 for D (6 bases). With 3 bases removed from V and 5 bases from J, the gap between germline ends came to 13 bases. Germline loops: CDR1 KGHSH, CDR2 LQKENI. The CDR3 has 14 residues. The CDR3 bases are TGTGCCAGCTCACCGTTAGCAGGGGAGACTGAAGCTTTCTTT. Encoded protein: CASSPLAGETEAFF. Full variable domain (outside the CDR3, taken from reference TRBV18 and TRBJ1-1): NAGVMQNPRHLVRRRGQEARLRCSPMKGHSHVYWYRQLPEEGLKFMVYLQKENIIDESGMPKERFSAEFPKEGPSILRIQQVVRGDSAAYFCASSPLAGETEAFFGQGTRLTVV.

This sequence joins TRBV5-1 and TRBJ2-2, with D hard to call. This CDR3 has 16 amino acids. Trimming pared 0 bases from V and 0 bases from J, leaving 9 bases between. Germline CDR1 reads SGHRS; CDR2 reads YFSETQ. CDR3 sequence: CASSLEARPNTGELFF. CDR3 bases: TGCGCCAGCAGCTTGGAGGCCAGGCCGAACACCGGGGAGCTGTTTTTT. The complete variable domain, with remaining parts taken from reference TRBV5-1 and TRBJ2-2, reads KAGVTQTPRYLIKTRGQQVTLSCSPISGHRSVSWYQQTPGQGLQFLFEYFSETQRNKGNFPGRFSGRQFSNSRSEMNVSTLELGDSALYLCASSLEARPNTGELFFGEGSRLTVL.

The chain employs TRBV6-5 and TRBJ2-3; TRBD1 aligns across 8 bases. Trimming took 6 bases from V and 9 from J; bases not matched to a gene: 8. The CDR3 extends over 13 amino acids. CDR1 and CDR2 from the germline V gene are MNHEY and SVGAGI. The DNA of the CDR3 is TGTGCCAGCAGGCTCACTCAGGGGGCAACGCAGTATTTT. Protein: CASRLTQGATQYF.

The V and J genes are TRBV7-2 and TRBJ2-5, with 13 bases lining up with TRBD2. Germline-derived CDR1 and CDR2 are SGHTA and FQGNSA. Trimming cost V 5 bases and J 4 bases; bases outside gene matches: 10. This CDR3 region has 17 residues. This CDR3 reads CASSGWTSGSFVETQYF. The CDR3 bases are TGTGCCAGCAGCGGATGGACTAGCGGGAGCTTTGTAGAGACCCAGTACTTC. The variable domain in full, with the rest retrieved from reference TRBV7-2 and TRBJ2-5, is GAGVSQSPSNKVTEKGKDVELRCDPISGHTALYWYRQSLGQGLEFLIYFQGNSAPDKSGLPSDRFSAERTGGSVSTLTIQRTQQEDSAVYLCASSGWTSGSFVETQYFGPGTRLLVL.

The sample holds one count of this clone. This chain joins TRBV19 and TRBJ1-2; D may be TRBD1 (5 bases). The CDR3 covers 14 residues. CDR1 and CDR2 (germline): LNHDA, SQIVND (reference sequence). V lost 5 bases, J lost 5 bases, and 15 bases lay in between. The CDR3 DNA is TGTGCCAGTAGTTTACAGGCCTCCTATTATGGCTACACCTTC. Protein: CASSLQASYYGYTF.

This CDR3 reads CASSFRQGASGANVLTF. CDR3 in DNA: TGTGCCAGCAGCTTTAGGCAGGGGGCCTCCGGGGCCAACGTCCTGACTTTC. The V call is TRBV11-1, the J call TRBJ2-6; 8 positions match TRBD1. Germline CDR1 reads SGHAT; CDR2 reads FQDESV (reference sequence). The CDR3 covers 17 residues. With V trimmed by 3 bases and J by 4 bases, 8 bases remained unmatched. Looking up the rest from reference TRBV11-1 and TRBJ2-6 gives the full variable domain: EAEVAQSPRYKITEKSQAVAFWCDPISGHATLYWYRQILGQGPELLVQFQDESVVDDSQLPKDRFSAERLKGVDSTLKIQPAELGDSAMYLCASSFRQGASGANVLTFGAGSRLTVL.

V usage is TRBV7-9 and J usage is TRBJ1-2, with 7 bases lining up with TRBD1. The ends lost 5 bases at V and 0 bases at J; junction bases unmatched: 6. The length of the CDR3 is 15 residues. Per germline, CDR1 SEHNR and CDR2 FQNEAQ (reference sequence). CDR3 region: CASSPRDRTNYGYTF. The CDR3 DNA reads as TGTGCCAGCAGCCCAAGGGACAGAACTAACTATGGCTACACCTTC.

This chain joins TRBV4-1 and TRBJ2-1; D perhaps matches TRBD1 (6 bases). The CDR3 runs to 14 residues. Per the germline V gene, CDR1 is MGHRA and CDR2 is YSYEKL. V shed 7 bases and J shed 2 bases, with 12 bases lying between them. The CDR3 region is CASTRGQTYNEQFF. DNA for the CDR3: TGCGCCAGCACACGTGGACAGACCTACAATGAGCAGTTCTTC.

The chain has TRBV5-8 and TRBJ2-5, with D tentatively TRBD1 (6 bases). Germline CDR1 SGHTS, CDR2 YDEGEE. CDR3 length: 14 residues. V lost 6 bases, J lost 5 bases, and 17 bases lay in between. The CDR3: CASISLGAGETQYF. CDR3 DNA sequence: TGTGCCAGCATCTCTTTGGGGGCAGGGGAGACCCAGTACTTC.

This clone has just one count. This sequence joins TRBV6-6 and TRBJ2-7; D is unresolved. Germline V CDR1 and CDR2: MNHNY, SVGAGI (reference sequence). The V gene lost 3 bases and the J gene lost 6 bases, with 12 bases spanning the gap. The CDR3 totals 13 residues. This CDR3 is CASSYRQAIEQYF. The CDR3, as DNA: TGTGCCAGCAGTTATCGGCAGGCGATCGAGCAGTACTTC.

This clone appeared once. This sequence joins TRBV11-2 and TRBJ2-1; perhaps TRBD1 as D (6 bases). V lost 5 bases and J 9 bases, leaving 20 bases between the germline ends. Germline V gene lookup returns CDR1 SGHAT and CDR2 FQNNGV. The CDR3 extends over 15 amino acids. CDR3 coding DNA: TGTGCCAGCAGCCAACGGACAGAAAACCTAGGTGAGCAGTTCTTC. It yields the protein CASSQRTENLGEQFF.

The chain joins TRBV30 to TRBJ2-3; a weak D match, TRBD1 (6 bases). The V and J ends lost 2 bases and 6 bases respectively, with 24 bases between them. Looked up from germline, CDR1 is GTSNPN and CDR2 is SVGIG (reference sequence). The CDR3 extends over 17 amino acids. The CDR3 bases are TGTGCCTGGAGTATCATCCCGGGCCCAGGGGCGATTGATACGCAGTATTTT. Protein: CAWSIIPGPGAIDTQYF. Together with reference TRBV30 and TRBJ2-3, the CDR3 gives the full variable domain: SQTIHQWPATLVQPVGSPLSLECTVEGTSNPNLYWYRQAAGRGLQLLFYSVGIGQISSEVPQNLSASRPQDRQFILSSKKLLLSDSGFYLCAWSIIPGPGAIDTQYFGPGTRLTVL.

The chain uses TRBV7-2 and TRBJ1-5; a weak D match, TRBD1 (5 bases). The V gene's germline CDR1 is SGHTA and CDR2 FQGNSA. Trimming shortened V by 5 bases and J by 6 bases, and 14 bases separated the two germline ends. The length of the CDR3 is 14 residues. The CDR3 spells CASSLTPGSQPQHF. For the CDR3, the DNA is TGTGCCAGCAGCCTCACCCCAGGGTCTCAGCCCCAGCATTTT.

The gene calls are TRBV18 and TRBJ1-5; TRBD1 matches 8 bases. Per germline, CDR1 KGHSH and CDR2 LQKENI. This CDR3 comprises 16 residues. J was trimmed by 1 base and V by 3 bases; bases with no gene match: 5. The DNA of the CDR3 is TGTGCCAGCTCACCGCAGGGGGCTTTGAGCAATCAGCCCCAGCATTTT. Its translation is CASSPQGALSNQPQHF.

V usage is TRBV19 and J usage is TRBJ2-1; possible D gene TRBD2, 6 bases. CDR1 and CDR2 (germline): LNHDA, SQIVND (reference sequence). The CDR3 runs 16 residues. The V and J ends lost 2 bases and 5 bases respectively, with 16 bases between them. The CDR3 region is CASSISRGLYNNEQFF. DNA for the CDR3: TGTGCCAGTAGTATATCCCGGGGGTTATACAACAATGAGCAGTTCTTC.

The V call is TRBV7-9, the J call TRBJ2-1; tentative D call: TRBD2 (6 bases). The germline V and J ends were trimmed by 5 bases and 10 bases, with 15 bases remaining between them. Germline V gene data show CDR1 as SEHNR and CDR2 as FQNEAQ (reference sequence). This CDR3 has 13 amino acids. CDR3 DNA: TGTGCCAGCAGCAATGATATAGGGAGGGAGCAGTTCTTC. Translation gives CASSNDIGREQFF.

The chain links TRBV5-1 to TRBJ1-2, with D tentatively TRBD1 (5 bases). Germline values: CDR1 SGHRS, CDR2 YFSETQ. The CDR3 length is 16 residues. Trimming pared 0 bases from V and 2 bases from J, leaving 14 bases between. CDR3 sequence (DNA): TGCGCCAGCAGCTTGGAGTTCGGGGGGTGGAACTATGGCTACACCTTC. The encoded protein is CASSLEFGGWNYGYTF.

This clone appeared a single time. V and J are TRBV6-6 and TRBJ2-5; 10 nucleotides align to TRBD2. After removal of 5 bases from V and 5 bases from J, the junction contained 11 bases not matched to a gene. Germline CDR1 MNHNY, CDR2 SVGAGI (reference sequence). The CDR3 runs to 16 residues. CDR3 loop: CASSTPFSGGKETQYF. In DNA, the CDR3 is TGTGCCAGCAGTACCCCTTTTAGCGGGGGGAAGGAGACCCAGTACTTC.

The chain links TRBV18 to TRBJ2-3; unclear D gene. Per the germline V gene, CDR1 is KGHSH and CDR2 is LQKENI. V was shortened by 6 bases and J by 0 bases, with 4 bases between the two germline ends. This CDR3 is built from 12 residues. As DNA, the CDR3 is TGTGCCAGCTCTTATAGCACAGATACGCAGTATTTT. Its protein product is CASSYSTDTQYF.

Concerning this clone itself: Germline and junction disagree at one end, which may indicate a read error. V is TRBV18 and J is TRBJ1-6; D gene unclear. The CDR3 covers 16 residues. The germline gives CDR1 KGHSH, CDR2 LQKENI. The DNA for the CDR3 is TGTGCCAGCTCACCGGTAACACTCAACTATAATTCCCCCCTCCACTTT. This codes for CASSPVTLNYNSPLHF.

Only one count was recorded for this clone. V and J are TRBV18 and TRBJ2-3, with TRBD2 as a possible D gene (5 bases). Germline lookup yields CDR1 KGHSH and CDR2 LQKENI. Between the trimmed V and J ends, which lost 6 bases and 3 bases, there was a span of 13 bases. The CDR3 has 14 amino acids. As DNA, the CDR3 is TGTGCCAGCTCCCCGGGGTTCGGGACAGATACGCAGTATTTT. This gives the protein CASSPGFGTDTQYF.

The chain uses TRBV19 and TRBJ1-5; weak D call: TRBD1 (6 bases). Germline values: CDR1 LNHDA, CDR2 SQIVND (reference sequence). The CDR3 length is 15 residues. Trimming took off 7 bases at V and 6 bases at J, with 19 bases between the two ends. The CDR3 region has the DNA TGTGCCAGTACCACAACAGGGTATGATAGTCAGCCCCAGCATTTT. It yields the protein CASTTTGYDSQPQHF. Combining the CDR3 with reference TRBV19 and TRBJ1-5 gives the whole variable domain DGGITQSPKYLFRKEGQNVTLSCEQNLNHDAMYWYRQDPGQGLRLIYYSQIVNDFQKGDIAEGYSVSREKKESFPLTVTSAQKNPTAFYLCASTTTGYDSQPQHFGDGTRLSIL.

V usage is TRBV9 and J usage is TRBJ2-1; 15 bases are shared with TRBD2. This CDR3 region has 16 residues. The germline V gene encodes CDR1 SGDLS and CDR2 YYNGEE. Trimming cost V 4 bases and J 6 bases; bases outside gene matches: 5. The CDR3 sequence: CASSTRTSGGVNEQFF. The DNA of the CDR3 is TGTGCCAGCAGCACTAGGACTAGCGGGGGGGTCAATGAGCAGTTCTTC. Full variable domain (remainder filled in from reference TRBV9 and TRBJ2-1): DSGVTQTPKHLITATGQRVTLRCSPRSGDLSVYWYQQSLDQGLQFLIQYYNGEERAKGNILERFSAQQFPDLHSELNLSSLELGDSALYFCASSTRTSGGVNEQFFGPGTRLTVL.

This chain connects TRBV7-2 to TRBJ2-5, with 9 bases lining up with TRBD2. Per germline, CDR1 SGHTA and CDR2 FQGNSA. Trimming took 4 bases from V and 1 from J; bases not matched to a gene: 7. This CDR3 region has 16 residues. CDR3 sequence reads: CASSSHSGGRQETQYF. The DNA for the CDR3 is TGTGCCAGCAGCTCCCATAGCGGGGGCCGCCAAGAGACCCAGTACTTC.

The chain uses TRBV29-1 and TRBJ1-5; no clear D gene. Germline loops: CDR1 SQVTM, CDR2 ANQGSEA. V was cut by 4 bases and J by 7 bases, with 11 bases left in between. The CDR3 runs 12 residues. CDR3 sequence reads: CSVGGLGQPQHF. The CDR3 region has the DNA TGCAGCGTTGGAGGGTTGGGGCAGCCCCAGCATTTT.

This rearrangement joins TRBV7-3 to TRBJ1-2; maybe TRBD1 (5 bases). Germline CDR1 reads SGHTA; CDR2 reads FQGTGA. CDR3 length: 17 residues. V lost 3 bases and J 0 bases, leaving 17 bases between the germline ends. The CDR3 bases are TGTGCCAGCAGCTTTGGAGGGGCTCCGAAAGCTAACTATGGCTACACCTTC. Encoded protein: CASSFGGAPKANYGYTF.

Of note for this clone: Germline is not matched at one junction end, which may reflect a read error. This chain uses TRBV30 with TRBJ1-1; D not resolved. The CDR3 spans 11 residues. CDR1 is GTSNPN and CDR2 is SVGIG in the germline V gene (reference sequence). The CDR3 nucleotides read TGTGCCTGGACTGAGTTGACTGATGCTTTCTTT. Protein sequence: CAWTELTDAFF. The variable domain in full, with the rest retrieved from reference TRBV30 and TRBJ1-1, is SQTIHQWPATLVQPVGSPLSLECTVEGTSNPNLYWYRQAAGRGLQLLFYSVGIGQISSEVPQNLSASRPQDRQFILSSKKLLLSDSGFYLCAWTELTDAFFGQGTRLTVV.

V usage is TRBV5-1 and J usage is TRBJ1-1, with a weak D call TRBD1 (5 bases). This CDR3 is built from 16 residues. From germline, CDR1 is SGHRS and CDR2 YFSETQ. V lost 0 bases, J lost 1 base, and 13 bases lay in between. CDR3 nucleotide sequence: TGCGCCAGCAGCTTGGCTGGCGGACACAAGAACACTGAAGCTTTCTTT. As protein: CASSLAGGHKNTEAFF.

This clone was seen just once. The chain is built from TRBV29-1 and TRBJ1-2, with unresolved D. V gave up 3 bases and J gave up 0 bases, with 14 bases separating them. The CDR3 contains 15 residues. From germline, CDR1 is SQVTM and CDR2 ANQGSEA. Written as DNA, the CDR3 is TGCAGCGTTGATCTATCGAGGAGAACTAACTATGGCTACACCTTC. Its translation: CSVDLSRRTNYGYTF.